The 8 T cell receptor beta chains below all came from one sample that was sequenced in a study of blood T cell repertoires in COVID-19. Generated by immunoSEQ multiplex PCR, the TCRdb table keeps only in-frame clones and is missing some. The profile shows some 130,000 clones, less than 90% of them singletons. The source material was peripheral blood. These receptors were taken from a man aged 65 to 85 with acute or convalescent COVID-19.

This chain links TRBV10-3 with TRBJ2-1; 10 bases match TRBD2. Germline V gives CDR1 ENHRY, CDR2 SYGVKD. The CDR3 length is 14 residues. With V trimmed by 8 bases and J by 7 bases, 8 bases remained unmatched. The CDR3 region has the DNA TGTGCCATCGGTGTGACTAGCGGGCGGAATGAGCAGTTCTTC. Its translation is CAIGVTSGRNEQFF.

The rearrangement uses TRBV5-1 and TRBJ2-7; 9 bases map to TRBD1. CDR3 size: 14 residues. With V trimmed by 4 bases and J by 1 base, 3 bases remained unmatched. The germline V gene has CDR1 SGHRS and CDR2 YFSETQ. CDR3 in amino acids: CASSPTGGSYEQYF. DNA for the CDR3: TGCGCCAGCAGCCCGACAGGGGGGTCCTACGAGCAGTACTTC.

The chain carries TRBV2 and TRBJ2-3; D might be TRBD2 (6 bases). The CDR3 covers 16 residues. Germline assignment: CDR1 SNHLY and CDR2 FYNNEI. The germline V and J ends were trimmed by 5 bases and 2 bases, with 17 bases remaining between them. The CDR3 loop reads CASSPQSGVLTDTQYF. As DNA, the CDR3 is TGTGCCAGCAGTCCCCAATCGGGGGTTCTCACAGATACGCAGTATTTT.

The CDR3 bases are TGTGCCAGCAGGAGCGGGGGGGCCGCCGGGGAGCTGTTTTTT. Translation: CASRSGGAAGELFF. The rearrangement links TRBV6-5 to TRBJ2-2; 10 bases map to TRBD2. The CDR3 contains 14 residues. After removal of 6 bases from V and 6 bases from J, the junction contained 4 bases not matched to a gene. The germline V gene encodes CDR1 MNHEY and CDR2 SVGAGI.

This clone showed up just once. This chain joins TRBV5-1 and TRBJ2-2; TRBD1 aligns across 8 bases. This CDR3 comprises 13 residues. Germline V lookup: CDR1 SGHRS, CDR2 YFSETQ. With V trimmed by 3 bases and J by 7 bases, 2 bases remained unmatched. As DNA, the CDR3 is TGCGCCAGCAGCTGGGGACAGGACGGGGAGCTGTTTTTT. Amino acid sequence: CASSWGQDGELFF.

This clone was counted a few times. The CDR3 coding sequence is TGTGCTAGTGGTTTATCCTGGGTGGGACAGGGTCGGGCTGGCTACACCTTC. The encoded protein is CASGLSWVGQGRAGYTF. The chain has TRBV12-5 and TRBJ1-2, with 9 bases fitting TRBD1. Germline values: CDR1 LGHNT, CDR2 FRNRAP. V shed 3 bases and J 7 bases; nucleotides not matched to a gene: 15. This CDR3 spans 17 amino acids. Full variable domain (remainder filled in from reference TRBV12-5 and TRBJ1-2): DARVTQTPRHKVTEMGQEVTMRCQPILGHNTVFWYRQTMMQGLELLAYFRNRAPLDDSGMPKDRFSAEMPDATLATLKIQPSEPRDSAVYFCASGLSWVGQGRAGYTFGSGTRLTVV.

J is TRBJ2-3 and V is TRBV18; 10 nucleotides align to TRBD1. CDR3 length: 18 residues. Losses at the gene ends were 5 bases for V and 0 bases for J; bases not matched to a gene: 11. Germline V gives CDR1 KGHSH, CDR2 LQKENI. The CDR3 loop is CASSRRGRDRGSTDTQYF. In DNA form, the CDR3 reads TGTGCCAGCTCAAGAAGGGGCCGGGACAGGGGAAGCACAGATACGCAGTATTTT. Filled out from reference TRBV18 and TRBJ2-3, the complete variable domain reads NAGVMQNPRHLVRRRGQEARLRCSPMKGHSHVYWYRQLPEEGLKFMVYLQKENIIDESGMPKERFSAEFPKEGPSILRIQQVVRGDSAAYFCASSRRGRDRGSTDTQYFGPGTRLTVL.

This chain joins TRBV7-9 and TRBJ1-3, with TRBD1 as a possible D gene (6 bases). V lost 8 bases and J 6 bases, leaving 17 bases between the germline ends. The CDR3 has 14 amino acids. Germline lookup yields CDR1 SEHNR and CDR2 FQNEAQ (reference sequence). The CDR3 reads CASFAGAFKNTIYF. Written as DNA, the CDR3 is TGTGCCAGCTTCGCGGGGGCTTTCAAAAACACCATATATTTT.